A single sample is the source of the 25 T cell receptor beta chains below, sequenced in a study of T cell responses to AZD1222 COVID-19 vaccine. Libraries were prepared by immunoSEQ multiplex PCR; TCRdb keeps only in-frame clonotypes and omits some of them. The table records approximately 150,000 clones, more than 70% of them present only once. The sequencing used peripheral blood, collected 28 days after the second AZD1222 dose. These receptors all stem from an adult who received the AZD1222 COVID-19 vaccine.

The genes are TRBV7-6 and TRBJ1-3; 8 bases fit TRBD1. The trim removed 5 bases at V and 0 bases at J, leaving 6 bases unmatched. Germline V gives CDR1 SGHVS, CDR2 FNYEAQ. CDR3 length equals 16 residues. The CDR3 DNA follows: TGTGCCAGCAGCCAAGGGGACAGGTTCTCTGGAAACACCATATATTTT. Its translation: CASSQGDRFSGNTIYF.

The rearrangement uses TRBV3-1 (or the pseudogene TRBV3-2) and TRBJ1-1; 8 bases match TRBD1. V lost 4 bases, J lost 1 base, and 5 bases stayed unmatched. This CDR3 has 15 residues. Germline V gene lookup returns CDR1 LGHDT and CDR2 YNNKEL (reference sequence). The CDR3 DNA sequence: TGTGCCAGCAGCCCTCGACAGGGGAGGAACACTGAAGCTTTCTTT. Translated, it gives CASSPRQGRNTEAFF.

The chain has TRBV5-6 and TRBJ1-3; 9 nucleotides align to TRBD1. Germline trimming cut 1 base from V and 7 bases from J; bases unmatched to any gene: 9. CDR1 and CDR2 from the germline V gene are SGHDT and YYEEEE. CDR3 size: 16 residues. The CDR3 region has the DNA TGTGCCAGCAGCTTGACACAGGGGGCAAGAGGCAACACCATATATTTT. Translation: CASSLTQGARGNTIYF.

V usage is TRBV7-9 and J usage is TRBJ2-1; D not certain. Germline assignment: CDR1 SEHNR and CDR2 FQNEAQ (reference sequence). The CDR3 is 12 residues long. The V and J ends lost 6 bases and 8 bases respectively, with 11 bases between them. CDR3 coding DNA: TGTGCCAGCAGTAGAATCCAGGATGAGCAGTTCTTC. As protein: CASSRIQDEQFF. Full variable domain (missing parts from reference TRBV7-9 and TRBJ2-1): DTGVSQNPRHKITKRGQNVTFRCDPISEHNRLYWYRQTLGQGPEFLTYFQNEAQLEKSRLLSDRFSAERPKGSFSTLEIQRTEQGDSAMYLCASSRIQDEQFFGPGTRLTVL.

The CDR3 coding sequence is TGTGCCAGCAGCTTAGACACAAGATATGGCTACACCTTC. Translation gives CASSLDTRYGYTF. V and J are TRBV7-3 and TRBJ1-2; D ambiguous. The CDR3 is made up of 13 amino acids. Germline V lookup: CDR1 SGHTA, CDR2 FQGTGA. Trimming removed 2 bases from V and 5 bases from J, with 9 bases in between.

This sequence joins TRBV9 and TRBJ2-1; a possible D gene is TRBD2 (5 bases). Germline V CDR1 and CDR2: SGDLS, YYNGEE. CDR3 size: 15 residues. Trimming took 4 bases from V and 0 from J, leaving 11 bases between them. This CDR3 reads CASSSSGSSYNEQFF. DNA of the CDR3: TGTGCCAGCAGCTCGAGCGGAAGCTCCTACAATGAGCAGTTCTTC.

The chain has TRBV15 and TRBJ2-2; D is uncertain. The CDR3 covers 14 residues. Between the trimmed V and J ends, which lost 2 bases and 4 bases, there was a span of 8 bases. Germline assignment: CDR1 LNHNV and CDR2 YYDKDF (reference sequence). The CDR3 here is CATSRWSRTGELFF. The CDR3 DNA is TGTGCCACCAGCAGATGGTCTCGCACCGGGGAGCTGTTTTTT. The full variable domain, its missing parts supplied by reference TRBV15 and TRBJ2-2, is DAMVIQNPRYQVTQFGKPVTLSCSQTLNHNVMYWYQQKSSQAPKLLFHYYDKDFNNEADTPDNFQSRRPNTSFCFLDIRSPGLGDTAMYLCATSRWSRTGELFFGEGSRLTVL.

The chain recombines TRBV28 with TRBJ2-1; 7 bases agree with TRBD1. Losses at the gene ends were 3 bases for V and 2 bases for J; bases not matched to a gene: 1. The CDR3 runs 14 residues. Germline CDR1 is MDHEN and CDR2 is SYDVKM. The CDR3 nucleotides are TGTGCCAGCAGTTTGACAGGGACCTACAATGAGCAGTTCTTC. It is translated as CASSLTGTYNEQFF. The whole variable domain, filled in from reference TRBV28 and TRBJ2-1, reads DVKVTQSSRYLVKRTGEKVFLECVQDMDHENMFWYRQDPGLGLRLIYFSYDVKMKEKGDIPEGYSVSREKKERFSLILESASTNQTSMYLCASSLTGTYNEQFFGPGTRLTVL.

In DNA, the CDR3 is TGTGCCAGCAGCATCCAAGGCATAGGCTCCTACAATGAGCAGTTCTTC. It specifies CASSIQGIGSYNEQFF. The rearrangement links TRBV7-2 to TRBJ2-1; D is unresolved. Germline CDR1 and CDR2: SGHTA and FQGNSA. V was cut by 5 bases and J by 0 bases, with 14 bases left in between. CDR3 length equals 16 residues. The full variable domain, completed using reference TRBV7-2 and TRBJ2-1, is GAGVSQSPSNKVTEKGKDVELRCDPISGHTALYWYRQSLGQGLEFLIYFQGNSAPDKSGLPSDRFSAERTGGSVSTLTIQRTQQEDSAVYLCASSIQGIGSYNEQFFGPGTRLTVL.

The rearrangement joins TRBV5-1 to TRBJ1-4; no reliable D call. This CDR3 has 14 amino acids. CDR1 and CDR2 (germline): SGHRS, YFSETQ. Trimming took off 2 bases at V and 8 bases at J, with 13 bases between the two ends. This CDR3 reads CASSFGGWREKLFF. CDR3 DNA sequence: TGCGCCAGCAGCTTCGGAGGGTGGAGGGAAAAACTGTTTTTT.

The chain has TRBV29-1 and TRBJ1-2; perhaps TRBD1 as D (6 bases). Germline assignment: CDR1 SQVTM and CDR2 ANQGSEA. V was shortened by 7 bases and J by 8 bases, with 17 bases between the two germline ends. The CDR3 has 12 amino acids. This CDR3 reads CSAQGPEMGYTF. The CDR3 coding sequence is TGCAGCGCCCAGGGGCCTGAGATGGGCTACACCTTC.

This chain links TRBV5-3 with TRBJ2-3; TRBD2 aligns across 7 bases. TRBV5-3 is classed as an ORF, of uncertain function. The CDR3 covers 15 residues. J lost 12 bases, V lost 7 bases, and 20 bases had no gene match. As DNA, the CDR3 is TGTGCCAGATCCCCCCCCAGCCACGCGGGAGCACGCCAGTATTTT. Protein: CARSPPSHAGARQYF.

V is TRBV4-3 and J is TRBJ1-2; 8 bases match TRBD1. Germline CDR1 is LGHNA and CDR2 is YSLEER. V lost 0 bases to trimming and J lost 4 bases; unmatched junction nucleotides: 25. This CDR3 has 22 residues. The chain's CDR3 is CASSQEKGGQGGVYRGTYGYTF. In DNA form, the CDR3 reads TGCGCCAGCAGCCAAGAAAAGGGCGGACAGGGAGGGGTATATCGCGGAACCTATGGCTACACCTTC.

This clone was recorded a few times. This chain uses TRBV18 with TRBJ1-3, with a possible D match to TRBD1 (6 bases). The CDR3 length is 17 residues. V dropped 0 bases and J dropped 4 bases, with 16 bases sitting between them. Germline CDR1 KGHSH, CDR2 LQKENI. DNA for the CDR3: TGTGCCAGCTCACCACCCAACCAGGGGATAATGGGAAACACCATATATTTT. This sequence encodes CASSPPNQGIMGNTIYF.

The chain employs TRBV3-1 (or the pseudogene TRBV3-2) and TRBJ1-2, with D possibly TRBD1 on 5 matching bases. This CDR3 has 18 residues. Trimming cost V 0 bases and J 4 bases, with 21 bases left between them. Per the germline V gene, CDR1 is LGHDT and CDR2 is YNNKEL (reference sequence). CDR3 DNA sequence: TGTGCCAGCAGCCAAGAGGGAAACAACTGGGGGGTCGGCTATGGCTACACCTTC. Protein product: CASSQEGNNWGVGYGYTF.

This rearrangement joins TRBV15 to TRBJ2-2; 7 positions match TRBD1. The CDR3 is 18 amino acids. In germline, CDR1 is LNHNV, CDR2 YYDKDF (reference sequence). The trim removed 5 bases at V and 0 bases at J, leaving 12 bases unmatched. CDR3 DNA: TGTGCCACCAGCGGTTTTGGACAGGAACTAGCGAACACCGGGGAGCTGTTTTTT. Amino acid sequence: CATSGFGQELANTGELFF.

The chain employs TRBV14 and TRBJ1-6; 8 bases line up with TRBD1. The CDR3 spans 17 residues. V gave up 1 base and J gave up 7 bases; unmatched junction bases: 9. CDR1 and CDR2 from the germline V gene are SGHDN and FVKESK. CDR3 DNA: TGTGCCAGCAGCCAAGTGGGGCAGGGGGCGCGGAATTCACCCCTCCACTTT. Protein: CASSQVGQGARNSPLHF.

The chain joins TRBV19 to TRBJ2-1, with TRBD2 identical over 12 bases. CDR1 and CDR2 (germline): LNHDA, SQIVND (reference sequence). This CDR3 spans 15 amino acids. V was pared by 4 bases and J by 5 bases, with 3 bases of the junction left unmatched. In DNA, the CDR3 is TGTGCCAGTAGTAGGACTAGCGGGAAAAACAATGAGCAGTTCTTC. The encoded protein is CASSRTSGKNNEQFF. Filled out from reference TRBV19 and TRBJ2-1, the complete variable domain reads DGGITQSPKYLFRKEGQNVTLSCEQNLNHDAMYWYRQDPGQGLRLIYYSQIVNDFQKGDIAEGYSVSREKKESFPLTVTSAQKNPTAFYLCASSRTSGKNNEQFFGPGTRLTVL.

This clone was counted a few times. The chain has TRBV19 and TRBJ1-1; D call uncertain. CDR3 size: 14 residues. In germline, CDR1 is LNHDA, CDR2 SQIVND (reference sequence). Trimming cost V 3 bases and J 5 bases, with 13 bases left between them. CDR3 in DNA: TGTGCCAGTAGTATTGGTACAGACCGTACTGAAGCTTTCTTT. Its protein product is CASSIGTDRTEAFF.

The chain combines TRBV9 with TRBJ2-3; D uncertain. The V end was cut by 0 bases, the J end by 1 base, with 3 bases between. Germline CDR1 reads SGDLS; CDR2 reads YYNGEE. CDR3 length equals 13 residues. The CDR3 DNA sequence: TGTGCCAGCAGCGTAGGGGGCACAGATACGCAGTATTTT. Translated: CASSVGGTDTQYF.

The CDR3 spells CASSQDFPSNQPQHF. DNA for the CDR3: TGCGCCAGCAGCCAAGACTTCCCAAGCAATCAGCCCCAGCATTTT. V and J are TRBV4-3 and TRBJ1-5; no reliable D call. This CDR3 comprises 15 residues. The V and J ends lost 0 bases and 1 base respectively, with 7 bases between them. Germline V gene sequence: CDR1 LGHNA, CDR2 YSLEER.

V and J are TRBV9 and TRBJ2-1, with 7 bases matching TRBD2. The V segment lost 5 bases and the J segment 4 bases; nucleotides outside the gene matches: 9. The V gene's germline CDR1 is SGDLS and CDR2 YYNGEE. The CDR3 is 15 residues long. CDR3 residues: CASRPSGTEYNEQFF. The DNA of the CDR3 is TGTGCCAGCAGGCCCAGCGGGACTGAATACAATGAGCAGTTCTTC. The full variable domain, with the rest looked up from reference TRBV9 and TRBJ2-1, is DSGVTQTPKHLITATGQRVTLRCSPRSGDLSVYWYQQSLDQGLQFLIQYYNGEERAKGNILERFSAQQFPDLHSELNLSSLELGDSALYFCASRPSGTEYNEQFFGPGTRLTVL.

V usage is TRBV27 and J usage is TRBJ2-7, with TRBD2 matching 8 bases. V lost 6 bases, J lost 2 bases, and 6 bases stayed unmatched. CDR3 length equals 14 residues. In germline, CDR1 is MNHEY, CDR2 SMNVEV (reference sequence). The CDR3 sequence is CASRPGGATYEQYF. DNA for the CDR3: TGTGCCAGCAGACCGGGGGGGGCAACCTACGAGCAGTACTTC.

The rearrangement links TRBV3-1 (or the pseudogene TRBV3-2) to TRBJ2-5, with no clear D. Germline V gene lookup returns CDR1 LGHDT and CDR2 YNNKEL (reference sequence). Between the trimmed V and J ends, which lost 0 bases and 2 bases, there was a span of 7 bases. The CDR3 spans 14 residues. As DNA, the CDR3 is TGTGCCAGCAGCCAAGATACGGCTCAAGAGACCCAGTACTTC. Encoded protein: CASSQDTAQETQYF.

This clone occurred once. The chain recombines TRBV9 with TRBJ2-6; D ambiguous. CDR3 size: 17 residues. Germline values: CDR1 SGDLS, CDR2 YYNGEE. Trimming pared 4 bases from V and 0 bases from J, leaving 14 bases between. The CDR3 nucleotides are TGTGCCAGCAGCCCCCATTTACAGAGCTCTGGGGCCAACGTCCTGACTTTC. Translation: CASSPHLQSSGANVLTF.